Listed below are T cell receptor beta chains from one sample, sequenced in a study of OX40 agonist ivuxolimab in advanced cancers. TCRdb's table, derived via immunoSEQ multiplex PCR, lists solely in-frame clones and lacks some. The sample shows approximately 50,000 clones, roughly 89% of them seen only once. This specimen was CD4+ or CD8+ T cells sorted from blood, taken in a trial of the OX40 agonist ivuxolimab. These receptors originate from an adult with an advanced solid tumor such as melanoma, head and neck, liver or kidney cancer. Each CDR3 is given with its conserved first and last residue. The order of the fields is J gene, V gene, D gene, clone size, CDR3 DNA, CDR3 protein. The D gene is left open where the match is weak. Clone sizes are given selectively: once, few, many, or a class where the clone is expanded.

TRBJ1-3 | TRBV5-4 | TRBD1 | once | TGTGCCAGCAGCTCAAGGACAGGACGCACTGGAAACACCATATATTTT | CASSSRTGRTGNTIYF
TRBJ2-3 | TRBV9 | TRBD2 | . | TGTGCCAGCAGCGTCCGAACTAGCGGGAGTGATACGCAGTATTTT | CASSVRTSGSDTQYF
TRBJ2-3 | TRBV10-3 | . | few | TGTGCCATCAGCGATGGGAACACAGATACGCAGTATTTT | CAISDGNTDTQYF
TRBJ2-7 | TRBV5-4 | TRBD1 | . | TGTGCCAGCAGCTCAAGGGGTGGACAGGGGTCCTACGAGCAGTACTTC | CASSSRGGQGSYEQYF
TRBJ2-1 | TRBV19 | TRBD2 | . | TGTGCCAGTAGTAGCGATAGCGGGAGGAGGTTAAGTGAGCAGTTCTTC | CASSSDSGRRLSEQFF
TRBJ2-7 | TRBV10-2 | . | . | TGCGCCAGCAGTTACTTGGGACCGTACTACGAGCAGTACTTC | CASSYLGPYYEQYF
TRBJ1-2 | TRBV7-9 | TRBD1 | . | TGTGCCAGCAGCCGAGGGACAGCGATAAACTATGGCTACACCTTC | CASSRGTAINYGYTF
TRBJ1-1 | TRBV5-1 | . | . | TGCGCCAGCAGCTTAGGGGTCGGGGCCACTGAAGCTTTCTTT | CASSLGVGATEAFF
TRBJ1-2 | TRBV28 | TRBD1 | . | TGTGCCAGCAGTTCGGGACAGGGTGGCGGCTACACCTTC | CASSSGQGGGYTF
TRBJ2-5 | TRBV29-1 | . | once | TGCAGCGTTGGAAGGTCGGGGATCCAAGAGACCCAGTACTTC | CSVGRSGIQETQYF
TRBJ2-5 | TRBV5-4 | TRBD2 | . | TGTGCCAGCAGCCGCGGACTAGCGATACAAGAGGCCCAGTACTTC | CASSRGLAIQEAQYF
TRBJ2-7 | TRBV10-2 | . | . | TGCGCCAGCAAGCCGGGGGTGTTGGGATACGAGCAGTACTTC | CASKPGVLGYEQYF
TRBJ1-4 | TRBV14 | . | . | TGTGCCAGCAGCCAAGATCTGGCAAATGAAAAACTGTTTTTT | CASSQDLANEKLFF
TRBJ1-2 | TRBV18 | . | few | TGTGCCAGCTCACCCAGCGGGGGCCGTGGCTATGGCTACACCTTC | CASSPSGGRGYGYTF
TRBJ2-4 | TRBV5-1 | . | few | TGCGCCAGCAGCTTGGTGGTGGGGATGGGAGCCAAAAACATTCAGTACTTC | CASSLVVGMGAKNIQYF
TRBJ2-7 | TRBV5-4 | TRBD2 | . | TGTGCCAGCAGCTTACTGGTTGGGAGACTAGCGGGCTACGAGCAGTACTTC | CASSLLVGRLAGYEQYF
TRBJ2-1 | TRBV7-9 | . | . | TGTGCCAGCAGCCCAGACTACAATGAGCAGTTCTTC | CASSPDYNEQFF
TRBJ1-5 | TRBV30 | . | . | TGTGCCTGGAGTTCCCGATTAGAACTCAATCAGCCCCAGCATTTT | CAWSSRLELNQPQHF
TRBJ1-3 | TRBV9 | . | . | TGTGCCAGCAGCTCCCTAGTCTCTGGAAACACCATATATTTT | CASSSLVSGNTIYF
TRBJ2-3 | TRBV5-4 | . | . | TGTGCCAGCAGCTTGGCTGGGGGTCGCACAGATACGCAGTATTTT | CASSLAGGRTDTQYF
TRBJ1-2 | TRBV19 | . | . | TGTGCCAGTAGTATTCTCAGGGATGGTGGCTACACCTTC | CASSILRDGGYTF
TRBJ1-1 | TRBV6-5 | . | . | TGTGCCAGCAGTTACTCGTTCGAACCCACTGAAGCTTTCTTT | CASSYSFEPTEAFF
TRBJ2-3 | TRBV11-3 | . | . | TGTGCCAGCACCATCGGCGGGAAGTCAGATACGCAGTATTTT | CASTIGGKSDTQYF